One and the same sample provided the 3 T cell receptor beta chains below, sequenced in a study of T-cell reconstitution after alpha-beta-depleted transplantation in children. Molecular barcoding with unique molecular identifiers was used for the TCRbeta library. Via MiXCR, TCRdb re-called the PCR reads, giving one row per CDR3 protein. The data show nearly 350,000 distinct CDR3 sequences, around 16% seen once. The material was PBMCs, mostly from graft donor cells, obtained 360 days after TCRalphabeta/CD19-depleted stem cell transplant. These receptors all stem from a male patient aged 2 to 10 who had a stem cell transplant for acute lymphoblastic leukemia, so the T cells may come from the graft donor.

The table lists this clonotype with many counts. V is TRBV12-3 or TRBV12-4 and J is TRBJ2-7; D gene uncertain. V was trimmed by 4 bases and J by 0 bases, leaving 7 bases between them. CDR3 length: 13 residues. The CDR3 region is CASSSYHSYEQYF. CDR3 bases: TGTGCCAGCAGTTCCTACCACTCCTACGAGCAGTACTTC.

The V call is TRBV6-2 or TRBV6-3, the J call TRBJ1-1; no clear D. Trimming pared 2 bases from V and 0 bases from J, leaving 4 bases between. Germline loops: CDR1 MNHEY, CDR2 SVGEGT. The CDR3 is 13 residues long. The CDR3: CASSYPLNTEAFF. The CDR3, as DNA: TGTGCCAGCAGTTACCCCCTGAACACTGAAGCTTTCTTT.

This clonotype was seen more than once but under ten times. CDR3 region: CASSLDRAGTQYF. Written as DNA, the CDR3 is TGTGCCAGCAGCCTAGACAGGGCCGGGACCCAGTACTTC. The chain carries TRBV7-9 and TRBJ2-5; 7 bases match TRBD1. The germline CDR1 and CDR2 sequences are SEHNR and FQNEAQ (reference sequence). This CDR3 contains 13 residues. Trimming at V came to 5 bases and at J to 7 bases, leaving 7 bases not matched to a gene.